Presented here are 17 T cell receptor beta chains from one specimen sequenced in a study of blood T cell repertoires in COVID-19. Clones were sequenced by immunoSEQ multiplex PCR, and TCRdb holds only the in-frame ones, with some missing. The table has about 250,000 clones, about 86% seen once. The sample consisted of peripheral blood. These receptors originate from a man older than 75 with acute or convalescent COVID-19.

The table lists this clone with a count of one. The chain recombines TRBV5-1 with TRBJ1-1, with D possibly being TRBD1 (5 bases). V lost 2 bases and J lost 4, with 9 bases in between. The CDR3 loop spans 13 amino acids. Per germline, CDR1 SGHRS and CDR2 YFSETQ. CDR3 nucleotide sequence: TGCGCCAGCAGCTTCGACGGGGGCACTGAAGCTTTCTTT. Amino acid sequence: CASSFDGGTEAFF.

V gene TRBV27 combines with J gene TRBJ1-1; no reliable D call. Per the germline V gene, CDR1 is MNHEY and CDR2 is SMNVEV (reference sequence). The CDR3 extends over 13 amino acids. V dropped 5 bases and J dropped 8 bases, with 15 bases sitting between them. The CDR3 nucleotides are TGTGCCAGCAGTGCGTCAGGTACTCGGGAAGCTTTCTTT. It codes for CASSASGTREAFF.

Turning to this clone: Other DNA sequences in the same sample also yield this CDR3. This rearrangement joins TRBV27 to TRBJ1-2, with D perhaps matching TRBD1 (5 bases). The V end lost 0 bases, the J end lost 3 bases, and 5 bases lay between the germline ends. The germline V gene has CDR1 MNHEY and CDR2 SMNVEV (reference sequence). This CDR3 has 13 amino acids. The CDR3 DNA reads TGTGCCAGCAGTTTATCAGGGGACTATGGCTACACCTTC. It is translated as CASSLSGDYGYTF.

The V call is TRBV19, the J call TRBJ1-1; the D gene is possibly TRBD1 (5 bases). Germline CDR1 and CDR2: LNHDA and SQIVND (reference sequence). This CDR3 is built from 16 residues. Trimming took 0 bases from V and 6 from J, leaving 17 bases between them. CDR3 DNA sequence: TGTGCCAGTAGTATAGACCATTTCGGAGGGGCTTCTGAAGCTTTCTTT. Protein product: CASSIDHFGGASEAFF.

The chain combines TRBV25-1 with TRBJ2-7; 9 nucleotides agree with TRBD2. V shed 2 bases, J shed 4 bases, and the junction held 9 bases outside the gene matches. Germline V gene sequence: CDR1 MGHDK, CDR2 SYGVNS. This CDR3 region has 16 residues. DNA of the CDR3: TGTGCCAGCAGTGAACCCCGGGGTAGCGGGAGTTACGAGCAGTACTTC. It is translated as CASSEPRGSGSYEQYF.

The chain carries TRBV29-1 and TRBJ1-2; 12 bases fit TRBD1. CDR3 size: 13 residues. The germline V gene encodes CDR1 SQVTM and CDR2 ANQGSEA. The ends lost 3 bases at V and 7 bases at J; junction bases unmatched: 3. The DNA of the CDR3 is TGCAGCGTTGAGGGACAGGGGGCGTCTGGCTACACCTTC. It translates to CSVEGQGASGYTF.

This clone has a single count. The chain recombines TRBV19 with TRBJ1-5; D unclear. V was cut by 8 bases and J by 7 bases, with 18 bases left in between. The germline CDR1 and CDR2 sequences are LNHDA and SQIVND (reference sequence). This CDR3 comprises 14 residues. The CDR3, as DNA: TGTGCCAGTGCGACGGAGGCAGTGGGGCAGCCCCAGCATTTT. Its protein is CASATEAVGQPQHF.

V is TRBV19 and J is TRBJ1-5; D not resolved. CDR3 length equals 16 residues. Between the trimmed V and J ends, which lost 5 bases and 0 bases, there was a span of 14 bases. The germline gives CDR1 LNHDA, CDR2 SQIVND (reference sequence). CDR3 in amino acids: CASSPEREFSNQPQHF. Here the CDR3 DNA reads TGTGCCAGTAGTCCAGAGCGGGAGTTTAGCAATCAGCCCCAGCATTTT.

This chain uses TRBV6-2 or TRBV6-3 with TRBJ1-1; D unresolved. V was shortened by 2 bases and J by 6 bases, with 16 bases between the two germline ends. Looked up from germline, CDR1 is MNHEY and CDR2 is SVGEGT. The CDR3 is 15 residues long. CDR3 residues: CASSYPWGAESEAFF. The CDR3 DNA follows: TGTGCCAGCAGTTACCCCTGGGGAGCCGAGTCTGAAGCTTTCTTT.

The V and J genes are TRBV28 and TRBJ1-1, with a weak D call TRBD1 (6 bases). V lost 6 bases and J 2 bases, leaving 13 bases between the germline ends. In germline, CDR1 is MDHEN, CDR2 SYDVKM. CDR3 length: 14 amino acids. CDR3 coding DNA: TGTGCCAGCAGCAGGACAGAGCTAAACACTGAAGCTTTCTTT. Its translation: CASSRTELNTEAFF.

The sample holds a few counts of this clone. The V gene is TRBV7-9, the J gene TRBJ1-2; D not certain. From germline, CDR1 is SEHNR and CDR2 FQNEAQ (reference sequence). V was clipped by 2 bases and J by 1 base, with 5 bases between them. This CDR3 has 13 residues. CDR3 loop: CASSLMSNYGYTF. The CDR3, as DNA: TGTGCCAGCAGCTTAATGAGTAACTATGGCTACACCTTC.

This clone occurred once. V usage is TRBV6-5 and J usage is TRBJ2-1; 12 bases map to TRBD2. The CDR3 has 15 residues. Germline CDR1 MNHEY, CDR2 SVGAGI. With V trimmed by 5 bases and J by 5 bases, 4 bases remained unmatched. The CDR3 loop is CASSKWTSGDNEQFF. The CDR3, as DNA: TGTGCCAGCAGTAAGTGGACTAGCGGGGACAATGAGCAGTTCTTC.

The chain uses TRBV2 and TRBJ1-5; TRBD1 matches 8 bases. Germline CDR1 reads SNHLY; CDR2 reads FYNNEI. The CDR3 totals 16 residues. V was pared by 7 bases and J by 4 bases, with 12 bases of the junction left unmatched. The CDR3, as DNA: TGTGCCAGCATTGTGGACAGGGACCGGGGAAATCAGCCCCAGCATTTT. Translating it yields CASIVDRDRGNQPQHF.

J is TRBJ1-5 and V is TRBV2; TRBD1 matches at 7 bases. CDR1 and CDR2 from the germline V gene are SNHLY and FYNNEI. This CDR3 region has 13 residues. V lost 6 bases and J lost 3; bases outside the gene matches: 2. The CDR3 protein is CASRGQYNQPQHF. CDR3 nucleotides: TGTGCCAGCAGGGGACAGTACAATCAGCCCCAGCATTTT.

The chain combines TRBV4-1 with TRBJ1-2, with D perhaps TRBD1 (6 bases). This CDR3 region has 16 residues. Trimming left V 0 bases short and J 4 bases short, with 15 bases between. Germline CDR1 is MGHRA and CDR2 is YSYEKL. The CDR3 loop reads CASSQDPRTARYGYTF. CDR3 nucleotides: TGCGCCAGCAGCCAAGATCCTAGGACAGCCCGCTATGGCTACACCTTC.

This clone was found a few times. The genes are TRBV5-1 and TRBJ2-7; D gene uncertain. This CDR3 is 11 amino acids long. V lost 2 bases and J 4 bases, leaving 4 bases between the germline ends. Per the germline V gene, CDR1 is SGHRS and CDR2 is YFSETQ. CDR3 in amino acids: CASSFLYEQYF. Here the CDR3 DNA reads TGCGCCAGCAGCTTTCTATACGAGCAGTACTTC.

The rearrangement uses TRBV7-2 and TRBJ2-5; TRBD2 matches 12 bases. The CDR3 loop spans 17 amino acids. Germline loops: CDR1 SGHTA, CDR2 FQGNSA. J gave up 0 bases and V 0 bases, and 2 bases lay outside the gene matches. DNA for the CDR3: TGTGCCAGCAGCTTAGCGACTAGCGGGAGAGACCAAGAGACCCAGTACTTC. Its protein is CASSLATSGRDQETQYF.